These 4 T cell receptor beta chains came from one sample sequenced in a study of cytomegalovirus exposure and HLA in healthy donors. 13 Jbeta primers and 60 Vbeta primers were used for the PCR. Repertoires were generated with immunoSEQ multiplex PCR, while TCRdb's copy carries only in-frame clones and drops some. The sample has approximately 100,000 clones, roughly 75% seen once. Sequencing input: PBMCs. The receptors originated from a male donor in good health and CMV-seropositive.

This chain links TRBV6-1 with TRBJ2-6; the D is unclear. Trimming pared 2 bases from V and 0 bases from J, leaving 5 bases between. The V gene's germline CDR1 is MNHNS and CDR2 SASEGT. The CDR3 contains 15 residues. CDR3: CASSEMSSGANVLTF. Written as DNA, the CDR3 is TGTGCCAGCAGTGAAATGAGCTCTGGGGCCAACGTCCTGACTTTC.

This clone was detected a few times. This sequence joins TRBV30 and TRBJ1-1; D is unclear. The V and J ends lost 0 bases and 4 bases respectively, with 9 bases between them. In germline, CDR1 is GTSNPN, CDR2 SVGIG (reference sequence). This CDR3 is built from 13 residues. CDR3 sequence reads: CAWSVLRSTEAFF. The CDR3 coding sequence is TGTGCCTGGAGTGTACTCCGGAGCACTGAAGCTTTCTTT.

The gene calls are TRBV9 and TRBJ1-2, with D tentatively TRBD1 (5 bases). V gave up 0 bases and J gave up 7 bases, with 7 bases separating them. The CDR3 has 12 amino acids. CDR1 is SGDLS, CDR2 YYNGEE, per germline. In nucleotides, the CDR3 is TGTGCCAGCAGCGTAGGCGGGGCTGGCTACACCTTC. Its protein is CASSVGGAGYTF.

This clone was counted a single time. The genes are TRBV10-1 and TRBJ2-1; D is possibly TRBD2 (5 bases). Between the trimmed V and J ends, which lost 3 bases and 8 bases, there was a span of 8 bases. The CDR3 totals 12 residues. Germline V gives CDR1 WNHNN, CDR2 SYGVQD (reference sequence). The CDR3 DNA reads as TGCGCCAGCAGTGATGTCGGGGATGAGCAGTTCTTC. It specifies CASSDVGDEQFF.